Listed here are 31 T cell receptor beta chains from one sample, sequenced in a study of cytomegalovirus exposure and HLA in healthy donors. With 60 Vbeta and 13 Jbeta primers, the PCR was carried out. Produced via immunoSEQ multiplex PCR; TCRdb's table is partial and in-frame only. The sample has around 270,000 clones; about four fifths are singletons. Sequenced material: PBMCs. The source is a girl under 10 years old in good health and CMV-seronegative.

This clone was picked up one time. The CDR3 DNA reads TGCGCCAGCAGGTGGGGACAGGGATCGAACACCGGGGAGCTGTTTTTT. This encodes CASRWGQGSNTGELFF. V gene TRBV5-1 combines with J gene TRBJ2-2; 9 bases line up with TRBD1. The germline gives CDR1 SGHRS, CDR2 YFSETQ. The CDR3 loop spans 16 amino acids. Trimming took 5 bases from V and 0 from J; bases not matched to a gene: 5.

There are a few counts of this clone. This chain connects TRBV5-1 to TRBJ1-6, with a tentative D call TRBD1 (6 bases). The germline V gene has CDR1 SGHRS and CDR2 YFSETQ. The V gene lost 2 bases and the J gene lost 3 bases, with 18 bases spanning the gap. The CDR3 is 18 amino acids. CDR3 sequence (DNA): TGCGCCAGCAGCTTCAGGGGATTACGGGGTCACTATAATTCACCCCTCCACTTT. It specifies CASSFRGLRGHYNSPLHF.

The genes are TRBV27 and TRBJ2-7; 12 bases agree with TRBD2. With 5 bases clipped from V and 2 bases from J, the junction kept 7 bases outside the gene matches. From germline, CDR1 is MNHEY and CDR2 SMNVEV (reference sequence). CDR3 length: 16 residues. CDR3 region: CASSPVGLAGPYEQYF. CDR3 coding DNA: TGTGCCAGCAGTCCAGTCGGACTAGCGGGACCCTACGAGCAGTACTTC.

There are a few counts of this clone. V usage is TRBV28 and J usage is TRBJ2-7; 9 bases align to TRBD1. The ends lost 1 base at V and 7 bases at J; junction bases unmatched: 8. The germline CDR1 and CDR2 sequences are MDHEN and SYDVKM. This CDR3 contains 15 residues. The CDR3 sequence is CASSLSRTGVKEQYF. The CDR3 DNA reads as TGTGCCAGCAGTTTATCGCGGACAGGGGTGAAAGAGCAGTACTTC.

The genes are TRBV19 and TRBJ2-1; D call uncertain. Looked up from germline, CDR1 is LNHDA and CDR2 is SQIVND (reference sequence). Trimming took 6 bases from V and 9 from J, leaving 21 bases between them. There are 15 residues in the CDR3. The CDR3 bases are TGTGCCAGTAGGGCGTCAGGTCTCTCCTCTGGTGAGCAGTTCTTC. Translating gives CASRASGLSSGEQFF. The variable domain in full, with the rest retrieved from reference TRBV19 and TRBJ2-1, is DGGITQSPKYLFRKEGQNVTLSCEQNLNHDAMYWYRQDPGQGLRLIYYSQIVNDFQKGDIAEGYSVSREKKESFPLTVTSAQKNPTAFYLCASRASGLSSGEQFFGPGTRLTVL.

This chain uses TRBV7-8 with TRBJ1-4, with D possibly being TRBD1 (5 bases). This CDR3 is built from 16 residues. Germline CDR1 SGHVS, CDR2 FQNEAQ. Trimming removed 4 bases from V and 8 bases from J, with 20 bases in between. The CDR3: CASSWPTAGPSEKLFF. Here the CDR3 DNA reads TGTGCCAGCAGCTGGCCGACTGCGGGGCCCAGCGAAAAACTGTTTTTT.

The V gene is TRBV2, the J gene TRBJ2-2, with D perhaps matching TRBD2 (5 bases). The V gene lost 2 bases and the J gene lost 6 bases, with 7 bases spanning the gap. This CDR3 contains 13 residues. The germline V gene has CDR1 SNHLY and CDR2 FYNNEI. The CDR3, as DNA: TGTGCCAGCAGTGAACGGGAATCCGGGGAGCTGTTTTTT. Its translation: CASSERESGELFF.

This rearrangement joins TRBV28 to TRBJ2-7, with D perhaps matching TRBD2 (6 bases). In germline, CDR1 is MDHEN, CDR2 SYDVKM. CDR3 length equals 11 residues. V was cut by 8 bases and J by 3 bases, with 8 bases left in between. The CDR3 protein is CASGGVYEQYF. The CDR3 DNA reads as TGTGCCAGCGGCGGGGTCTACGAGCAGTACTTC.

The chain links TRBV18 to TRBJ2-3, with 10 bases lining up with TRBD2. The CDR3 covers 16 residues. V shed 1 base, J shed 6 bases, and the junction held 7 bases outside the gene matches. Germline V gives CDR1 KGHSH, CDR2 LQKENI. CDR3 in DNA: TGTGCCAGCTCACCACTAGCGGGAGGTGCGAGGGATACGCAGTATTTT. It encodes CASSPLAGGARDTQYF.

The CDR3 bases are TGTGCCAGCAGCCTTACTACCTCGAACACCGGGGAGCTGTTTTTT. Translated, it gives CASSLTTSNTGELFF. The chain couples TRBV7-2 to TRBJ2-2, with D uncertain. CDR1 and CDR2 (germline): SGHTA, FQGNSA. Trimming stripped 5 bases from V and 0 bases from J, with 10 bases between. This CDR3 spans 15 amino acids.

The V and J genes are TRBV5-6 and TRBJ2-1; tentatively, D is TRBD2 (6 bases). The germline CDR1 and CDR2 sequences are SGHDT and YYEEEE. The V and J ends lost 3 bases and 2 bases respectively, with 18 bases between them. This CDR3 comprises 17 residues. CDR3 residues: CASSSALGGDPYNEQFF. CDR3 DNA: TGTGCCAGCAGCTCCGCTTTGGGGGGAGATCCCTACAATGAGCAGTTCTTC. Supplemented by reference TRBV5-6 and TRBJ2-1, the full variable domain reads DAGVTQSPTHLIKTRGQQVTLRCSPKSGHDTVSWYQQALGQGPQFIFQYYEEEERQRGNFPDRFSGHQFPNYSSELNVNALLLGDSALYLCASSSALGGDPYNEQFFGPGTRLTVL.

This chain uses TRBV7-9 with TRBJ2-1; no firm D call. V was shortened by 1 base and J by 3 bases, with 7 bases between the two germline ends. Germline V gene data show CDR1 as SEHNR and CDR2 as FQNEAQ (reference sequence). The CDR3 totals 14 residues. The chain's CDR3 is CASSLVGGYNEQFF. The DNA of the CDR3 is TGTGCCAGCAGCTTAGTAGGCGGCTACAATGAGCAGTTCTTC.

This chain connects TRBV2 to TRBJ1-1, with D possibly TRBD1 on 6 matching bases. V shed 5 bases and J shed 0 bases, with 10 bases lying between them. CDR3 length: 14 amino acids. The germline V gene encodes CDR1 SNHLY and CDR2 FYNNEI. The CDR3 spells CASSRTEMNTEAFF. CDR3 coding DNA: TGTGCCAGCAGTCGGACAGAGATGAACACTGAAGCTTTCTTT. The whole variable domain, remainder taken from reference TRBV2 and TRBJ1-1, is EPEVTQTPSHQVTQMGQEVILRCVPISNHLYFYWYRQILGQKVEFLVSFYNNEISEKSEIFDDQFSVERPDGSNFTLKIRSTKLEDSAMYFCASSRTEMNTEAFFGQGTRLTVV.

The chain uses TRBV9 and TRBJ1-3; no clear D. The CDR3 spans 13 residues. Germline CDR1 SGDLS, CDR2 YYNGEE. The V end was cut by 4 bases, the J end by 4 bases, with 9 bases between. CDR3 in amino acids: CASSPRRGNTIYF. For the CDR3, the DNA is TGTGCCAGCAGCCCCCGGAGAGGAAACACCATATATTTT.

About this clone itself: A read error may account for a junction end that differs from germline. The V and J genes are TRBV6-6 and TRBJ1-2, with a tentative D call TRBD1 (6 bases). The germline CDR1 and CDR2 sequences are MNHNY and SVGAGI (reference sequence). The CDR3 spans 13 residues. CDR3 sequence: CASSPIQGRGIAF. In DNA, the CDR3 is TGTGCCAGCAGTCCGATACAGGGCCGTGGAATCGCCTTC.

The table lists this clone with a count of one. The rearrangement links TRBV30 to TRBJ1-5; 10 nucleotides match TRBD1. Unmatched junction bases numbered 13, after V lost 5 bases and J lost 12 bases. The V gene's germline CDR1 is GTSNPN and CDR2 SVGIG (reference sequence). The CDR3 length is 14 residues. The CDR3 reads CAWSSGQGVRVQHF. The DNA of the CDR3 is TGTGCCTGGTCCTCCGGACAGGGGGTACGGGTCCAGCATTTT.

This rearrangement joins TRBV9 to TRBJ2-7; 8 nucleotides agree with TRBD1. Germline CDR1 and CDR2: SGDLS and YYNGEE. The CDR3 length is 19 residues. Trimming took 4 bases from V and 1 from J; bases not matched to a gene: 19. In nucleotides, the CDR3 is TGTGCCAGCAGCCCAGTGGTAGGTACTCGGGACAGGTTATCCTACGAGCAGTACTTC. It yields the protein CASSPVVGTRDRLSYEQYF.

The chain employs TRBV28 and TRBJ1-3; 8 nucleotides align to TRBD1. Trimming took 5 bases from V and 0 from J; bases not matched to a gene: 9. There are 17 residues in the CDR3. Looked up from germline, CDR1 is MDHEN and CDR2 is SYDVKM. In DNA form, the CDR3 reads TGTGCCAGCAGTATTCCGGGACAGGTCTTCTCTGGAAACACCATATATTTT. It encodes CASSIPGQVFSGNTIYF.

This clone has a single count. This chain connects TRBV2 to TRBJ2-4; TRBD1 matches 7 bases. J was trimmed by 1 base and V by 6 bases; bases with no gene match: 3. The CDR3 runs to 14 residues. The V gene's germline CDR1 is SNHLY and CDR2 FYNNEI. CDR3 residues: CASSDRAAKNIQYF. Written as DNA, the CDR3 is TGTGCCAGCAGCGACAGGGCGGCCAAAAACATTCAGTACTTC. The entire variable domain, with the rest obtained from reference TRBV2 and TRBJ2-4, is as follows: EPEVTQTPSHQVTQMGQEVILRCVPISNHLYFYWYRQILGQKVEFLVSFYNNEISEKSEIFDDQFSVERPDGSNFTLKIRSTKLEDSAMYFCASSDRAAKNIQYFGAGTRLSVL.

This clone has a single count. The chain carries TRBV28 and TRBJ2-5, with D possibly matching TRBD1 (6 bases). Germline V CDR1 and CDR2: MDHEN, SYDVKM. Trimming shortened V by 3 bases and J by 4 bases, and 9 bases separated the two germline ends. The CDR3 spans 13 residues. The CDR3 region has the DNA TGTGCCAGCAGTTTTAAGGACAGAGAGACCCAGTACTTC. Its protein product is CASSFKDRETQYF.

This chain connects TRBV6-5 to TRBJ1-2; 7 nucleotides align to TRBD1. The V gene end was trimmed by 8 bases and the J gene end by 1 base; junction bases not matched to a gene: 10. The CDR3 length is 15 residues. Per germline, CDR1 MNHEY and CDR2 SVGAGI. The CDR3 reads CASLTGPFINYGYTF. As DNA, the CDR3 is TGTGCCAGCCTGACAGGGCCTTTCATTAACTATGGCTACACCTTC.

The rearrangement links TRBV12-5 to TRBJ2-1; TRBD2 agrees at 13 bases. The J segment lost 3 bases and the V segment lost 4 bases, leaving 6 bases of the junction unmatched. The CDR3 is 17 amino acids. Looked up from germline, CDR1 is LGHNT and CDR2 is FRNRAP. CDR3 bases: TGTGCTAGTGGTTCCCTCGGGACTAGCGGGGTCTACAATGAGCAGTTCTTC. Amino acids: CASGSLGTSGVYNEQFF.

The chain employs TRBV6-1 and TRBJ2-7; D is ambiguous. Germline assignment: CDR1 MNHNS and CDR2 SASEGT. The CDR3 is 13 amino acids. V was pared by 1 base and J by 3 bases, with 7 bases between. The CDR3 bases are TGTGCCAGCAGTGAAGGACACCTCTACGAGCAGTACTTC. Amino acid sequence: CASSEGHLYEQYF.

The V and J genes are TRBV5-1 and TRBJ2-7, with a possible D match to TRBD2 (6 bases). The length of the CDR3 is 15 residues. Per the germline V gene, CDR1 is SGHRS and CDR2 is YFSETQ. V lost 6 bases and J 4 bases, leaving 20 bases between the germline ends. The CDR3 loop is CASTPGGTQLYEQYF. The CDR3 DNA is TGCGCCAGCACCCCTGGCGGGACGCAGTTATACGAGCAGTACTTC.

The V gene is TRBV5-5, the J gene TRBJ2-7, with D possibly matching TRBD1 (5 bases). The ends were cut back, 0 bases at V and 0 bases at J, with 10 bases in the middle. CDR1 SGHKS and CDR2 YYEKEE come from the germline V gene (reference sequence). CDR3 size: 15 residues. CDR3 sequence: CASSLGQGFSYEQYF. The CDR3 DNA sequence: TGTGCCAGCAGCTTGGGCCAGGGTTTCTCCTACGAGCAGTACTTC.

The genes are TRBV29-1 and TRBJ2-7, with 7 bases that match TRBD2. Trimming at V came to 0 bases and at J to 5 bases, leaving 10 bases not matched to a gene. Germline CDR1 SQVTM, CDR2 ANQGSEA. The CDR3 consists of 15 residues. The CDR3, as DNA: TGCAGCGTTGAAGATCGCGGGAGAGTCCCCCACGAGCAGTACTTC. Translation: CSVEDRGRVPHEQYF.

This clone was counted between two and nine times. The chain couples TRBV5-1 to TRBJ2-3; TRBD2 agrees at 8 bases. CDR3 length: 14 amino acids. Per the germline V gene, CDR1 is SGHRS and CDR2 is YFSETQ. Trimming at V came to 7 bases and at J to 2 bases, leaving 6 bases not matched to a gene. The CDR3 DNA reads TGCGCCAGCGGGACGGGGGGGCCCACAGATACGCAGTATTTT. Its translation: CASGTGGPTDTQYF.

The CDR3 nucleotides read TGTGCCAGCCACTTGGTCCCTGGAAACACCATATATTTT. This encodes CASHLVPGNTIYF. The chain carries TRBV7-9 and TRBJ1-3; unclear D gene. Germline V gene lookup returns CDR1 SEHNR and CDR2 FQNEAQ (reference sequence). V was clipped by 8 bases and J by 2 bases, with 10 bases between them. This CDR3 has 13 residues.

The rearrangement uses TRBV27 and TRBJ2-1, with a weak D call TRBD2 (5 bases). V lost 6 bases and J lost 8, with 23 bases in between. The CDR3 extends over 16 amino acids. Germline V gives CDR1 MNHEY, CDR2 SMNVEV (reference sequence). The CDR3 DNA is TGTGCCAGCAGACCGCAAGATAACCTAGCCTCTGATGAGCAGTTCTTC. Protein product: CASRPQDNLASDEQFF.

V gene TRBV4-1 combines with J gene TRBJ1-2; no reliable D call. V gave up 4 bases and J gave up 4 bases, with 13 bases separating them. Per germline, CDR1 MGHRA and CDR2 YSYEKL. CDR3 length equals 14 residues. CDR3 DNA: TGCGCCAGCAGCCCTGGCGGGTCAGCCTATGGCTACACCTTC. Residues: CASSPGGSAYGYTF.

The chain uses TRBV21-1 and TRBJ1-1; the DNA was not used to check the table's D call, TRBD1. TRBV21-1 is flagged as a pseudogene. This CDR3 comprises 14 residues. The CDR3 is CASSQTGVGAEAFF. The CDR3 nucleotides are TGTGCCAGCAGCCAGACAGGGGTGGGAGCTGAAGCTTTCTTT.